Below, one T cell receptor (beta chain) is given with its context. Clones were read by immunoSEQ multiplex PCR, and TCRdb kept only the in-frame ones, dropping some. Of 200,000 to 300,000 clones in the sample, about 89% were seen once. The CDR3 loop spans 17 amino acids. Germline CDR1 SGHRS, CDR2 YFSETQ. Trimming took 4 bases from V and 2 from J; bases not matched to a gene: 8. The record originates from a study of blood T cell repertoires in COVID-19. The overall study: Material from acute and convalescent COVID-19 was sourced from the United States, Italy and Spain.

Ages ranged from about 18 to 89 years, with residence in approximately 23 US areas. Sequenced material: PBMCs or T cells enriched from blood (not recorded which). This clonotype was sampled from a man aged 40-55 years who had recovered from COVID-19. This sequence joins TRBV5-1 and TRBJ2-1, with 11 bases that match TRBD2. The CDR3 nucleotides are TGCGCCAGCAGCCCGACTAGCGGGATAGGCGCCTACAATGAGCAGTTCTTC. Its translation: CASSPTSGIGAYNEQFF.